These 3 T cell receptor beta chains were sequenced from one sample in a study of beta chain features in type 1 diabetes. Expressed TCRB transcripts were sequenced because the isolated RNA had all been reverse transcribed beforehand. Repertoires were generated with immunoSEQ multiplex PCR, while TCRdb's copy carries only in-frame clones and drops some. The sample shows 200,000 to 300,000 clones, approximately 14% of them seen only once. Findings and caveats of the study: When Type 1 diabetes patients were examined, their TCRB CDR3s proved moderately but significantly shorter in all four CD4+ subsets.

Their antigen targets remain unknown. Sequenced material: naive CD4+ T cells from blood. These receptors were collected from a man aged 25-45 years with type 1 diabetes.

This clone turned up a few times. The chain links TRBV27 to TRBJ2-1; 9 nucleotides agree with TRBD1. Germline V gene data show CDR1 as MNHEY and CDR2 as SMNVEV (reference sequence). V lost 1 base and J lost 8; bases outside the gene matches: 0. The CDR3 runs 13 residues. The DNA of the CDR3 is TGTGCCAGCAGTTTATGGACAGGGGATGAGCAGTTCTTC. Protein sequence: CASSLWTGDEQFF.

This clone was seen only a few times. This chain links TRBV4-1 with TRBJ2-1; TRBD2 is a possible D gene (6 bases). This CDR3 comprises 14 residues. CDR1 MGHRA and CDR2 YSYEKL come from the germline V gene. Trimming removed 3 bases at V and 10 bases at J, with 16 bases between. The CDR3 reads CASSHPGLPSEQFF. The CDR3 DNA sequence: TGCGCCAGCAGCCATCCGGGACTCCCCTCGGAGCAGTTCTTC.

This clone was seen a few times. The CDR3 reads CASSPRTSGGTYNEQFF. CDR3 in DNA: TGTGCCAGCAGCCCCCGGACTAGCGGGGGGACATACAATGAGCAGTTCTTC. This sequence joins TRBV4-2 and TRBJ2-1; 14 bases line up with TRBD2. V was pared by 4 bases and J by 4 bases, with 6 bases of the junction left unmatched. This CDR3 is 17 amino acids long. Per germline, CDR1 LGHNA and CDR2 YNFKEQ.